This T cell receptor (beta chain) was documented in a study of blood T cell repertoires in COVID-19. Sequenced by immunoSEQ multiplex PCR; TCRdb stores in-frame clones only, minus some. This table has some 120,000 clones, over 70% appearing once. Per the germline V gene, CDR1 is ENHRY and CDR2 is SYGVKD. The length of the CDR3 is 15 residues. The junction had 2 bases not matched to a gene; V was cut back by 3 bases and J by 3 bases. The clonotype comes from a man at least 80 years old with active or convalescent COVID-19. The V call is TRBV10-3, the J call TRBJ2-5, with TRBD2 identical over 12 bases. The specimen sequenced was peripheral blood. The CDR3 loop is CAISDLAGGEETQYF. The CDR3 DNA follows: TGTGCCATCAGTGATCTAGCGGGGGGGGAAGAGACCCAGTACTTC.